The clone carrying this T cell receptor (beta chain) was counted many times. The CDR3 spans 16 residues. Germline values: CDR1 SGHRS, CDR2 YFSETQ. V lost 1 base and J 3 bases, leaving 13 bases between the germline ends. The entry originates in a study of neurological immune-mediated disorders. Time point in this sample: longitudinal time-point 1 (baseline). The cDNA was synthesized by means of template-switch 5'RACE, which was carried out with 10-nucleotide random UMIs. Sequencing of 15-18 subjects in each run yielded over 160 million TCR-beta sequences. TCRdb re-analysed the 5' RACE reads in MiXCR, keeping a single row per CDR3 protein. Found here are 67,000 or so distinct CDR3 sequences, roughly 13% of them singletons; the top ten hold approximately 4.2%.

This clonotype originated in a female donor with HTLV-1-associated myelopathy (HAM/TSP). The material sequenced was PBMCs. The J gene is TRBJ2-2, the V gene TRBV5-1; D is possibly TRBD1 (6 bases). DNA of the CDR3: TGCGCCAGCAGCTTGCGGTCGGCAGGGGACACCGGGGAGCTGTTTTTT. This encodes CASSLRSAGDTGELFF.